The 19 T cell receptor beta chains given below trace back to one sample, sequenced in a study of OX40 agonist ivuxolimab in advanced cancers. TCRdb keeps only in-frame clones here, not all; method: immunoSEQ multiplex PCR. The repertoire includes roughly 81,000 clones, around 90% of them detected once, and approximately 0.47% sits in the top ten. The specimen comprised CD4+ or CD8+ T cells sorted from blood, sampled in a trial of the OX40 agonist ivuxolimab. The source of these receptors is an adult with an advanced solid tumor such as melanoma, head and neck, liver or kidney cancer.

The V and J genes are TRBV18 and TRBJ2-2, with a possible D match to TRBD2 (5 bases). The length of the CDR3 is 18 residues. Deletions cut 0 bases from V and 2 bases from J, with 16 bases between. Germline CDR1 reads KGHSH; CDR2 reads LQKENI. The CDR3 DNA reads as TGTGCCAGCTCACCACCGGGCACTGGGAGTGGAAACACCGGGGAGCTGTTTTTT. Its translation is CASSPPGTGSGNTGELFF. Full variable domain (outside the CDR3, taken from reference TRBV18 and TRBJ2-2): NAGVMQNPRHLVRRRGQEARLRCSPMKGHSHVYWYRQLPEEGLKFMVYLQKENIIDESGMPKERFSAEFPKEGPSILRIQQVVRGDSAAYFCASSPPGTGSGNTGELFFGEGSRLTVL.

This clone was recorded only once. The J gene is TRBJ2-3, the V gene TRBV7-6; 9 bases agree with TRBD2. V was pared by 3 bases and J by 4 bases, with 5 bases of the junction left unmatched. Germline CDR1 is SGHVS and CDR2 is FNYEAQ. This CDR3 is built from 15 residues. The CDR3 DNA reads as TGTGCCAGCAGCTTCCTAGCGGGGTCTGCAGATACGCAGTATTTT. This gives the protein CASSFLAGSADTQYF.

This clone was counted between two and nine times. The genes are TRBV18 and TRBJ1-5; the D gene is possibly TRBD1 (6 bases). The CDR3 extends over 12 amino acids. From germline, CDR1 is KGHSH and CDR2 LQKENI. The V end lost 0 bases, the J end lost 14 bases, and 11 bases lay between the germline ends. Here the CDR3 reads CASSPPDRPKHF. The CDR3 DNA is TGTGCCAGCTCACCACCGGACAGACCAAAGCATTTT.

The chain links TRBV19 to TRBJ2-5; 8 bases line up with TRBD2. Per germline, CDR1 LNHDA and CDR2 SQIVND (reference sequence). The ends lost 6 bases at V and 4 bases at J; junction bases unmatched: 13. CDR3 length: 16 amino acids. The DNA for the CDR3 is TGTGCCAGTAGGACCCCCGGCCGGGGGGGAGGAGAGACCCAGTACTTC. Translated, it gives CASRTPGRGGGETQYF.

The chain combines TRBV9 with TRBJ2-7, with D possibly being TRBD2 (6 bases). CDR3 length: 16 residues. Germline CDR1 is SGDLS and CDR2 is YYNGEE. The V and J ends lost 3 bases and 3 bases respectively, with 19 bases between them. CDR3 in DNA: TGTGCCAGCAGCGGAGGAGGGTCCACTACTTACTACGAGCAGTACTTC. It yields the protein CASSGGGSTTYYEQYF.

This clone was observed once. The final CDR3 position lacks the conserved phenylalanine or tryptophan, pointing to a likely read error. The chain has TRBV23-1 and TRBJ1-6; the D gene is possibly TRBD1 (6 bases). TRBV23-1 falls under the ORF class, with uncertain function. Deletions cut 3 bases from V and 4 bases from J, with 19 bases between. This CDR3 is 18 amino acids long. The CDR3 is CASSHPLGGLRYNSPLHL. For the CDR3, the DNA is TGCGCCAGCAGTCATCCGTTGGGGGGCCTTCGTTATAATTCACCCCTCCACCTT.

The CDR3 protein is CASSKVEPWYVTEAFF. The CDR3 DNA follows: TGTGCCAGCAGCAAAGTAGAGCCCTGGTATGTGACTGAAGCTTTCTTT. This rearrangement joins TRBV21-1 to TRBJ1-1. TRBV21-1 is an annotated pseudogene. The CDR3 spans 16 residues.

V gene TRBV15 combines with J gene TRBJ1-1; D uncertain. V was cut by 0 bases and J by 7 bases, with 9 bases left in between. This CDR3 spans 13 amino acids. CDR1 is LNHNV and CDR2 is YYDKDF in the germline V gene (reference sequence). CDR3 loop: CATSRDRWVEAFF. Here the CDR3 DNA reads TGTGCCACCAGCAGAGATCGCTGGGTTGAAGCTTTCTTT.

The genes are TRBV2 and TRBJ2-7; the match to TRBD1 covers 9 bases. V lost 6 bases and J lost 6; bases outside the gene matches: 9. The CDR3 has 14 amino acids. Germline assignment: CDR1 SNHLY and CDR2 FYNNEI. The CDR3 DNA follows: TGTGCCAGCAGCGGAACAGGGGGCGCGGGCGAGCAGTACTTC. This encodes CASSGTGGAGEQYF.

The chain uses TRBV7-2 and TRBJ1-1; D gene ambiguous. This CDR3 comprises 13 residues. CDR1 and CDR2 from the germline V gene are SGHTA and FQGNSA. The V and J ends lost 2 bases and 1 base respectively, with 5 bases between them. The CDR3 region has the DNA TGTGCCAGCAGCTTATCTGGGAACACTGAAGCTTTCTTT. It translates to CASSLSGNTEAFF.

V is TRBV10-2 and J is TRBJ2-1, with a tentative D call TRBD1 (5 bases). The V gene's germline CDR1 is WSHSY and CDR2 SAAADI. The ends were cut back, 0 bases at V and 7 bases at J, with 7 bases in the middle. The CDR3 length is 13 residues. CDR3 nucleotides: TGCGCCAGCAGTGAGTCGGGGCAAAATGAGCAGTTCTTC. Translated, it gives CASSESGQNEQFF.

The J gene is TRBJ1-6, the V gene TRBV5-6; TRBD1 matches 7 bases. Germline-derived CDR1 and CDR2 are SGHDT and YYEEEE. The CDR3 is 14 residues long. Trimming cost V 0 bases and J 7 bases; bases outside gene matches: 1. The CDR3 loop reads CASSLGQGNSPLHF. CDR3 nucleotides: TGTGCCAGCAGCTTGGGACAGGGAAATTCACCCCTCCACTTT.

This chain connects TRBV9 to TRBJ2-1; TRBD1 matches at 8 bases. CDR1 is SGDLS and CDR2 is YYNGEE in the germline V gene. V gave up 3 bases and J gave up 5 bases; unmatched junction bases: 10. This CDR3 spans 16 amino acids. The CDR3 protein is CASSETRTGLNNEQFF. CDR3 sequence (DNA): TGTGCCAGCAGCGAGACGCGGACAGGGTTGAACAATGAGCAGTTCTTC.

This clone was seen just once. The genes are TRBV7-2 and TRBJ1-1; D not certain. Trimming left V 1 base short and J 5 bases short, with 8 bases between. From germline, CDR1 is SGHTA and CDR2 FQGNSA. This CDR3 region has 13 residues. The CDR3 DNA sequence: TGTGCCAGCAGCTTAGGTACCCTTACTGAAGCTTTCTTT. Amino acid sequence: CASSLGTLTEAFF.

This sequence joins TRBV10-3 and TRBJ1-6; D gene unclear. The CDR3 has 18 residues. The V gene's germline CDR1 is ENHRY and CDR2 SYGVKD. Trimming left V 0 bases short and J 1 base short, with 13 bases between. CDR3 protein: CAISESLRVGSYNSPLHF. The CDR3 coding sequence is TGTGCCATCAGTGAGTCATTAAGGGTGGGATCCTATAATTCACCCCTCCACTTT.

The chain uses TRBV5-1 and TRBJ2-7; TRBD1 agrees at 8 bases. V shed 4 bases, J shed 2 bases, and the junction held 5 bases outside the gene matches. The CDR3 runs 14 residues. The germline V gene has CDR1 SGHRS and CDR2 YFSETQ. Written as DNA, the CDR3 is TGCGCCAGCAGCAGGGACAGGTTAACCTACGAGCAGTACTTC. Translation: CASSRDRLTYEQYF.

V gene TRBV27 combines with J gene TRBJ2-1; 8 bases map to TRBD2. The germline CDR1 and CDR2 sequences are MNHEY and SMNVEV (reference sequence). With 4 bases clipped from V and 5 bases from J, the junction kept 10 bases outside the gene matches. This CDR3 has 16 residues. The CDR3 DNA reads as TGTGCCAGCAGTTCCTTACCAGCGGGGGAGAACAATGAGCAGTTCTTC. Its protein product is CASSSLPAGENNEQFF.

The chain links TRBV9 to TRBJ2-5; D remains unclear. The germline V gene has CDR1 SGDLS and CDR2 YYNGEE. CDR3 size: 13 residues. V lost 4 bases and J lost 0, with 7 bases in between. The CDR3 DNA follows: TGTGCCAGCAGCCGGAGTAACCAAGAGACCCAGTACTTC. Translated: CASSRSNQETQYF.

This sequence joins TRBV27 and TRBJ2-2; TRBD1 matches 8 bases. V lost 6 bases, J lost 1 base, and 7 bases stayed unmatched. The germline V gene has CDR1 MNHEY and CDR2 SMNVEV (reference sequence). The CDR3 length is 16 residues. The DNA for the CDR3 is TGTGCCAGCAGGGACAGGGCCTATTGGAACACCGGGGAGCTGTTTTTT. It translates to CASRDRAYWNTGELFF.